Below are 17 T cell receptor beta chains sequenced from a single sample in a study of blood T cell repertoires in COVID-19. Profiled with immunoSEQ multiplex PCR; TCRdb holds only in-frame clones, not every one. Among just over 650,000 clones listed, over 80% were seen once. The specimen was peripheral blood. Receptors were obtained from a young woman with acute or convalescent COVID-19.

The gene calls are TRBV19 and TRBJ2-1; D perhaps matches TRBD2 (7 bases). The CDR3 length is 14 residues. Trimming took off 3 bases at V and 7 bases at J, with 13 bases between the two ends. Germline-derived CDR1 and CDR2 are LNHDA and SQIVND (reference sequence). The CDR3 nucleotides read TGTGCCAGTAGTATGGGGGGGGCAGGGAATGAGCAGTTCTTC. It encodes CASSMGGAGNEQFF.

V usage is TRBV5-1 and J usage is TRBJ1-1, with D tentatively TRBD1 (5 bases). Trimming took 0 bases from V and 3 from J, leaving 12 bases between them. The CDR3 totals 15 residues. Germline CDR1 reads SGHRS; CDR2 reads YFSETQ. CDR3 sequence reads: CASSLGGTRDTEAFF. CDR3 bases: TGCGCCAGCAGCTTGGGTGGGACTCGCGACACTGAAGCTTTCTTT. Using reference TRBV5-1 and TRBJ1-1 for the parts outside the CDR3, the full variable domain is KAGVTQTPRYLIKTRGQQVTLSCSPISGHRSVSWYQQTPGQGLQFLFEYFSETQRNKGNFPGRFSGRQFSNSRSEMNVSTLELGDSALYLCASSLGGTRDTEAFFGQGTRLTVV.

This clone was seen only once. The chain has TRBV6-2 or TRBV6-3 and TRBJ2-6; D gene ambiguous. Germline V lookup: CDR1 MNHEY, CDR2 SVGEGT. The V gene lost 4 bases and the J gene lost 0 bases, with 7 bases spanning the gap. There are 15 residues in the CDR3. The CDR3 reads CASSSRYSGANVLTF. Here the CDR3 DNA reads TGTGCCAGCAGTTCCCGGTACTCTGGGGCCAACGTCCTGACTTTC.

This sequence joins TRBV30 and TRBJ2-1; D might be TRBD2 (5 bases). The length of the CDR3 is 15 residues. Between the trimmed V and J ends, which lost 1 base and 4 bases, there was a span of 14 bases. Germline V lookup: CDR1 GTSNPN, CDR2 SVGIG (reference sequence). CDR3 region: CAWSDGIRRYNEQFF. CDR3 in DNA: TGTGCCTGGAGTGACGGGATTCGACGTTACAATGAGCAGTTCTTC. The whole variable domain, filled in from reference TRBV30 and TRBJ2-1, reads SQTIHQWPATLVQPVGSPLSLECTVEGTSNPNLYWYRQAAGRGLQLLFYSVGIGQISSEVPQNLSASRPQDRQFILSSKKLLLSDSGFYLCAWSDGIRRYNEQFFGPGTRLTVL.

The V call is TRBV9, the J call TRBJ2-3, with D possibly matching TRBD1 (10 bases). The CDR3 contains 17 residues. V lost 3 bases, J lost 4 bases, and 21 bases lay in between. The V gene's germline CDR1 is SGDLS and CDR2 YYNGEE. CDR3 DNA sequence: TGTGCCAGCAGCGCCCTGACAGGGGGCGGGGGGGCAGATACGCAGTATTTT. Its translation is CASSALTGGGGADTQYF.

V usage is TRBV24-1 and J usage is TRBJ2-3, with D uncertain. This CDR3 is built from 13 residues. Germline CDR1 reads KGHDR; CDR2 reads SFDVKD. V was shortened by 0 bases and J by 4 bases, with 4 bases between the two germline ends. CDR3 in amino acids: CATSDLTADTQYF. CDR3 in DNA: TGTGCCACCAGTGATTTGACGGCAGATACGCAGTATTTT.

The rearrangement uses TRBV14 and TRBJ1-1; maybe TRBD1 (6 bases). Germline V lookup: CDR1 SGHDN, CDR2 FVKESK. Trimming shortened V by 7 bases and J by 6 bases, and 12 bases separated the two germline ends. This CDR3 has 12 residues. The CDR3 loop is CASTTGRAEAFF. DNA for the CDR3: TGTGCCAGCACCACAGGGAGGGCTGAAGCTTTCTTT.

This chain joins TRBV7-2 and TRBJ1-5; a weak D match, TRBD1 (6 bases). The CDR3 runs 13 residues. From germline, CDR1 is SGHTA and CDR2 FQGNSA. V was shortened by 5 bases and J by 5 bases, with 10 bases between the two germline ends. The CDR3 here is CASSGTSDQPQHF. The DNA of the CDR3 is TGTGCCAGCAGCGGGACATCTGATCAGCCCCAGCATTTT.

This sequence joins TRBV5-5 and TRBJ1-5, with TRBD1 matching 7 bases. V was clipped by 0 bases and J by 0 bases; unmatched bases: 12. This CDR3 has 19 amino acids. The germline V gene encodes CDR1 SGHKS and CDR2 YYEKEE (reference sequence). The CDR3 loop reads CASSLGGTATTYSNQPQHF. CDR3 nucleotides: TGTGCCAGCAGCTTGGGCGGGACAGCAACCACGTATAGCAATCAGCCCCAGCATTTT. The full variable domain, rest sourced from reference TRBV5-5 and TRBJ1-5, is DAGVTQSPTHLIKTRGQQVTLRCSPISGHKSVSWYQQVLGQGPQFIFQYYEKEERGRGNFPDRFSARQFPNYSSELNVNALLLGDSALYLCASSLGGTATTYSNQPQHFGDGTRLSIL.

This clone was counted a single time. The V call is TRBV5-6, the J call TRBJ1-5; 8 bases are a match to TRBD1. This CDR3 comprises 14 residues. V trimming: 2 bases; J trimming: 5 bases; junction bases outside the gene matches: 3. Germline V CDR1 and CDR2: SGHDT, YYEEEE. The CDR3 bases are TGTGCCAGCAGCTTAGACAGGGGAGATCAGCCCCAGCATTTT. Amino acids: CASSLDRGDQPQHF.

This clone was seen only once. CDR3 amino acids: CASSPGQGAVIQYF. DNA of the CDR3: TGTGCCAGCAGCCCGGGACAGGGGGCAGTCATTCAGTACTTC. This chain connects TRBV9 to TRBJ2-4; the match to TRBD1 covers 12 bases. Germline-derived CDR1 and CDR2 are SGDLS and YYNGEE. The junction had 5 bases not matched to a gene; V was cut back by 4 bases and J by 9 bases. The CDR3 has 14 amino acids.

This clone was recorded a few times. The rearrangement links TRBV2 to TRBJ2-7; the D gene is possibly TRBD2 (6 bases). Per the germline V gene, CDR1 is SNHLY and CDR2 is FYNNEI. V was cut by 6 bases and J by 3 bases, with 18 bases left in between. The CDR3 runs 15 residues. The CDR3 loop reads CASSPVAQDYYEQYF. Written as DNA, the CDR3 is TGTGCCAGCAGCCCTGTAGCACAGGACTACTACGAGCAGTACTTC.

The chain uses TRBV18 and TRBJ1-2; the D is unclear. Germline V CDR1 and CDR2: KGHSH, LQKENI. V gave up 3 bases and J gave up 8 bases, with 13 bases separating them. CDR3 length equals 13 residues. CDR3 sequence: CASSPLEKEGYTF. CDR3 nucleotide sequence: TGTGCCAGCTCACCCTTGGAGAAGGAAGGCTACACCTTC.

This chain connects TRBV7-6 to TRBJ2-1, with D perhaps TRBD2 (6 bases). Trimming took 6 bases from V and 6 from J, leaving 15 bases between them. Per the germline V gene, CDR1 is SGHVS and CDR2 is FNYEAQ. The CDR3 has 14 residues. The CDR3 region has the DNA TGTGCCAGCAGTCGGGGGAGCGGTATCAATGAGCAGTTCTTC. It yields the protein CASSRGSGINEQFF.

V gene TRBV6-1 combines with J gene TRBJ1-5; D is perhaps TRBD1 (5 bases). CDR3 length: 14 residues. Trimming shortened V by 5 bases and J by 3 bases, and 11 bases separated the two germline ends. CDR1 and CDR2 from the germline V gene are MNHNS and SASEGT. Here the CDR3 reads CASSYPQDNQPQHF. The DNA for the CDR3 is TGTGCCAGCAGTTATCCACAGGACAATCAGCCCCAGCATTTT.

This clone was observed a handful of times. The chain couples TRBV24-1 to TRBJ1-2, with TRBD1 matching 10 bases. This CDR3 has 19 residues. Looked up from germline, CDR1 is KGHDR and CDR2 is SFDVKD. V shed 3 bases and J 0 bases; nucleotides not matched to a gene: 12. As DNA, the CDR3 is TGTGCCACCAGTGATCCGACGGGGGACAGGGGAACCGCTAACTATGGCTACACCTTC. As protein: CATSDPTGDRGTANYGYTF.

This sequence joins TRBV7-9 and TRBJ2-1, with 11 bases matching TRBD2. The germline CDR1 and CDR2 sequences are SEHNR and FQNEAQ (reference sequence). The CDR3 has 16 amino acids. Trimming took 5 bases from V and 5 from J; bases not matched to a gene: 8. Here the CDR3 reads CASSPGTSGGNNEQFF. The CDR3, as DNA: TGTGCCAGCAGCCCCGGGACTAGCGGTGGCAACAATGAGCAGTTCTTC.